The 25 T cell receptor beta chains below come from one sample, sequenced in a study of T cells in localized non-small cell lung cancer. Assay: immunoSEQ multiplex PCR; the TCRdb copy retains only in-frame clones and omits some. Of roughly 35,000 clones listed, approximately 88% are singletons. The sequencing here drew on peripheral blood, taken before any cancer treatment. These receptors were taken from a woman aged 40-75 years with stage I lung adenocarcinoma.

The sample holds a few counts of this clone. V usage is TRBV30 and J usage is TRBJ1-1, with 12 positions matching TRBD1. There are 17 residues in the CDR3. CDR1 is GTSNPN, CDR2 SVGIG, per germline (reference sequence). V shed 2 bases and J 6 bases; nucleotides not matched to a gene: 13. The CDR3 reads CAWSPPGQGASVAEAFF. For the CDR3, the DNA is TGTGCCTGGAGTCCGCCGGGACAGGGGGCGAGTGTGGCTGAAGCTTTCTTT.

The V call is TRBV5-1, the J call TRBJ1-1, with D possibly being TRBD1 (6 bases). CDR3 length: 16 amino acids. Germline assignment: CDR1 SGHRS and CDR2 YFSETQ. Between the trimmed V and J ends, which lost 0 bases and 1 base, there was a span of 13 bases. Here the CDR3 reads CASSLGETGWNTEAFF. In nucleotides, the CDR3 is TGCGCCAGCAGCTTGGGGGAGACAGGTTGGAACACTGAAGCTTTCTTT.

The chain is built from TRBV18 and TRBJ2-7; possible D gene TRBD1, 6 bases. Germline CDR1 and CDR2: KGHSH and LQKENI. Trimming stripped 5 bases from V and 2 bases from J, with 16 bases between. The length of the CDR3 is 15 residues. The CDR3 DNA reads as TGTGCCAGCTCAACCGCGCAGGGGAACCCCTACGAGCAGTACTTC. This encodes CASSTAQGNPYEQYF. Based on the CDR3 plus reference TRBV18 and TRBJ2-7, the full variable domain is NAGVMQNPRHLVRRRGQEARLRCSPMKGHSHVYWYRQLPEEGLKFMVYLQKENIIDESGMPKERFSAEFPKEGPSILRIQQVVRGDSAAYFCASSTAQGNPYEQYFGPGTRLTVT.

This clone came up a few times. The chain uses TRBV6-1 and TRBJ2-7; D remains ambiguous. CDR3 length: 14 residues. Trimming took off 6 bases at V and 3 bases at J, with 15 bases between the two ends. Germline-derived CDR1 and CDR2 are MNHNS and SASEGT. The CDR3 DNA reads as TGTGCCAGCAGCCAGAGTTTCTCGGGCTACGAGCAGTACTTC. It encodes CASSQSFSGYEQYF.

The rearrangement joins TRBV4-2 to TRBJ2-1, with D unresolved. The CDR3 runs 12 residues. V lost 2 bases and J lost 9, with 8 bases in between. Germline V gives CDR1 LGHNA, CDR2 YNFKEQ. The CDR3 here is CASSQWAREQFF. In DNA form, the CDR3 reads TGTGCCAGCAGCCAATGGGCTCGTGAGCAGTTCTTC.

The chain carries TRBV7-8 and TRBJ2-3; TRBD2 is a possible D gene (6 bases). V was clipped by 4 bases and J by 3 bases, with 17 bases between them. This CDR3 has 16 amino acids. Germline loops: CDR1 SGHVS, CDR2 FQNEAQ. The CDR3 bases are TGTGCCAGCAGCTCGCCGGGACTCTTAAAGACAGATACGCAGTATTTT. Amino acids: CASSSPGLLKTDTQYF.

The chain combines TRBV14 with TRBJ1-2; TRBD1 might be the D (5 bases). CDR1 and CDR2 (germline): SGHDN, FVKESK. CDR3 length: 14 residues. V was trimmed by 4 bases and J by 4 bases, leaving 13 bases between them. The CDR3, as DNA: TGTGCCAGCAGCCTCGGGGGGAGTAGCTATGGCTACACCTTC. It yields the protein CASSLGGSSYGYTF.

The rearrangement uses TRBV25-1 and TRBJ1-1, with a possible D match to TRBD1 (5 bases). Germline V gene sequence: CDR1 MGHDK, CDR2 SYGVNS. V dropped 8 bases and J dropped 3 bases, with 16 bases sitting between them. This CDR3 comprises 14 residues. The CDR3 region has the DNA TGTGCCAGCCATACCGGGGCAACCGACACTGAAGCTTTCTTT. Translation: CASHTGATDTEAFF.

This rearrangement joins TRBV28 to TRBJ1-2, with a tentative D call TRBD1 (6 bases). The V gene's germline CDR1 is MDHEN and CDR2 SYDVKM. CDR3 length: 14 amino acids. V was shortened by 6 bases and J by 3 bases, with 14 bases between the two germline ends. The CDR3 DNA reads as TGTGCCAGCAGGCCCAGGGGAAGGGACTATGGCTACACCTTC. Protein product: CASRPRGRDYGYTF.

The chain recombines TRBV4-1 with TRBJ1-1, with a weak D call TRBD1 (6 bases). Deletions cut 1 base from V and 0 bases from J, with 12 bases between. This CDR3 has 16 amino acids. Germline assignment: CDR1 MGHRA and CDR2 YSYEKL. The CDR3 here is CASSQVTGIMNTEAFF. The DNA for the CDR3 is TGCGCCAGCAGCCAAGTGACAGGTATCATGAACACTGAAGCTTTCTTT.

This clone was observed a single time. The rearrangement joins TRBV30 to TRBJ1-2; 8 bases map to TRBD1. V shed 0 bases, J shed 10 bases, and the junction held 7 bases outside the gene matches. The V gene's germline CDR1 is GTSNPN and CDR2 SVGIG (reference sequence). The CDR3 sequence is 13 residues long. The CDR3 DNA sequence: TGTGCCTGGAGTGTTGGACAGGGTATTTCCTACACCTTC. Its protein is CAWSVGQGISYTF.

The chain combines TRBV5-5 with TRBJ1-1; tentatively, D is TRBD1 (5 bases). Germline V gene data show CDR1 as SGHKS and CDR2 as YYEKEE (reference sequence). V gave up 0 bases and J gave up 4 bases, with 13 bases separating them. The CDR3 consists of 15 residues. The CDR3 region has the DNA TGTGCCAGCAGCTTGGGGGGGATGGTAGGCACTGAAGCTTTCTTT. It is translated as CASSLGGMVGTEAFF.

This chain joins TRBV18 and TRBJ2-6, with 8 bases identical to TRBD2. The CDR3 is 17 residues long. From germline, CDR1 is KGHSH and CDR2 LQKENI. V lost 3 bases, J lost 8 bases, and 12 bases stayed unmatched. The CDR3 here is CASSPGKAGGTSNVLTF. In nucleotides, the CDR3 is TGTGCCAGCTCACCGGGGAAGGCGGGGGGTACCTCCAACGTCCTGACTTTC.

This clone was seen a single time. The chain uses TRBV5-1 and TRBJ2-1; D is undetermined. CDR1 and CDR2 from the germline V gene are SGHRS and YFSETQ. V was trimmed by 0 bases and J by 6 bases, leaving 10 bases between them. The CDR3 contains 14 residues. The chain's CDR3 is CASSLEDGINEQFF. In nucleotides, the CDR3 is TGCGCCAGCAGCTTGGAGGACGGAATCAATGAGCAGTTCTTC.

This chain connects TRBV28 to TRBJ1-1, with 8 bases aligning to TRBD1. Germline V CDR1 and CDR2: MDHEN, SYDVKM. With 3 bases clipped from V and 4 bases from J, the junction kept 4 bases outside the gene matches. This CDR3 is built from 14 residues. CDR3 bases: TGTGCCAGCAGTTTTCGGACAGGGCCCACTGAAGCTTTCTTT. Translating it yields CASSFRTGPTEAFF.

This clone was picked up one time. The V and J genes are TRBV6-5 and TRBJ2-7; D not certain. This CDR3 region has 15 residues. Germline lookup yields CDR1 MNHEY and CDR2 SVGAGI. Deletions cut 7 bases from V and 0 bases from J, with 16 bases between. The CDR3 sequence: CASNPRRRSSYEQYF. CDR3 DNA sequence: TGTGCCAGCAATCCGCGGCGTCGGAGCTCCTACGAGCAGTACTTC.

The rearrangement links TRBV27 to TRBJ1-5; unclear D gene. Trimming stripped 6 bases from V and 7 bases from J, with 13 bases between. Germline lookup yields CDR1 MNHEY and CDR2 SMNVEV (reference sequence). The CDR3 has 13 amino acids. The CDR3 bases are TGTGCCAGCAGCCTATTGAGAGGACAGCCCCAGCATTTT. This encodes CASSLLRGQPQHF.

This clone occurred once. This chain links TRBV5-4 with TRBJ1-3; D possibly corresponds to TRBD1 (5 bases). V was shortened by 0 bases and J by 0 bases, with 10 bases between the two germline ends. Germline V gene lookup returns CDR1 SGHNT and CDR2 YYREEE (reference sequence). CDR3 length: 16 residues. DNA for the CDR3: TGTGCCAGCAGCTTGGCCGGGGACCTCTCTGGAAACACCATATATTTT. Encoded protein: CASSLAGDLSGNTIYF.

The chain combines TRBV7-3 with TRBJ1-2, with D unresolved. Germline V gene data show CDR1 as SGHTA and CDR2 as FQGTGA. Trimming shortened V by 1 base and J by 8 bases, and 11 bases separated the two germline ends. CDR3 length equals 13 residues. The CDR3 is CASSLNPGSGYTF. The CDR3 coding sequence is TGTGCCAGCAGCTTAAATCCTGGGTCCGGCTACACCTTC.

The chain joins TRBV28 to TRBJ2-5; 7 bases fit TRBD2. The CDR3 length is 14 residues. V was pared by 6 bases and J by 5 bases, with 9 bases of the junction left unmatched. The V gene's germline CDR1 is MDHEN and CDR2 SYDVKM. The CDR3 spells CASRGGGAGETQYF. CDR3 bases: TGTGCCAGCAGGGGCGGGGGAGCTGGCGAGACCCAGTACTTC.

This sequence joins TRBV5-1 and TRBJ1-2; D not resolved. Between the trimmed V and J ends, which lost 0 bases and 1 base, there was a span of 4 bases. The CDR3 totals 13 residues. CDR1 is SGHRS and CDR2 is YFSETQ in the germline V gene. The CDR3 spells CASSLDSNYGYTF. In DNA, the CDR3 is TGCGCCAGCAGCTTGGACAGTAACTATGGCTACACCTTC. The whole variable domain, filled in from reference TRBV5-1 and TRBJ1-2, reads KAGVTQTPRYLIKTRGQQVTLSCSPISGHRSVSWYQQTPGQGLQFLFEYFSETQRNKGNFPGRFSGRQFSNSRSEMNVSTLELGDSALYLCASSLDSNYGYTFGSGTRLTVV.

CDR3 residues: CASNRDGGTGELFF. Here the CDR3 DNA reads TGTGCCAGCAACCGGGACGGGGGCACCGGGGAGCTGTTTTTT. V usage is TRBV9 and J usage is TRBJ2-2, with D possibly matching TRBD2 (6 bases). V gave up 6 bases and J gave up 4 bases, with 13 bases separating them. CDR1 and CDR2 from the germline V gene are SGDLS and YYNGEE. The CDR3 consists of 14 residues.

The rearrangement links TRBV7-8 to TRBJ2-7, with 8 bases matching TRBD1. The V gene's germline CDR1 is SGHVS and CDR2 FQNEAQ. There are 14 residues in the CDR3. V was clipped by 2 bases and J by 1 base; unmatched bases: 1. CDR3 region: CASSLNRGSYEQYF. The CDR3 DNA reads TGTGCCAGCAGCTTAAACAGGGGGTCCTACGAGCAGTACTTC.

This sequence joins TRBV11-3 and TRBJ1-1, with D perhaps TRBD1 (5 bases). V lost 6 bases, J lost 0 bases, and 14 bases lay in between. Germline CDR1 SGHNT, CDR2 YENEEA. The CDR3 length is 15 residues. The CDR3 is CASSPGGGMNTEAFF. Written as DNA, the CDR3 is TGTGCCAGCAGTCCGGGCGGGGGTATGAACACTGAAGCTTTCTTT.

This clone was seen just once. CDR3 nucleotide sequence: TGTGCCAGCAGTGAAGCAGGGGGCACTGGAAACACCATATATTTT. Encoded protein: CASSEAGGTGNTIYF. The J gene is TRBJ1-3, the V gene TRBV2, with 7 bases matching TRBD1. V was pared by 0 bases and J by 2 bases, with 1 base of the junction left unmatched. The length of the CDR3 is 15 residues. CDR1 SNHLY and CDR2 FYNNEI come from the germline V gene.